These 21 T cell receptor beta chains were sequenced from one sample in a study of cytomegalovirus exposure and HLA in healthy donors. PCR was performed using 60 Vbeta and 13 Jbeta primers. Profiling relied on immunoSEQ multiplex PCR, and the TCRdb table lists in-frame clones only, not all of them. This table has some 140,000 clones, about four fifths appearing once. Material: PBMCs. All receptors come from a man younger than 40 in good health.

The table lists this clone with a count of one. The CDR3 spells CASSSRGSGNSHEQFF. Written as DNA, the CDR3 is TGTGCCAGCAGTTCCCGGGGTAGCGGGAATTCCCATGAGCAGTTCTTC. J is TRBJ2-1 and V is TRBV7-9; 8 positions match TRBD2. This CDR3 is built from 16 residues. The ends lost 6 bases at V and 8 bases at J; junction bases unmatched: 15. CDR1 SEHNR and CDR2 FQNEAQ come from the germline V gene (reference sequence).

The chain is built from TRBV27 and TRBJ2-1, with 7 bases matching TRBD2. Germline CDR1 MNHEY, CDR2 SMNVEV (reference sequence). V lost 5 bases to trimming and J lost 3 bases; unmatched junction nucleotides: 4. CDR3 size: 14 residues. CDR3: CASSRGGDYNEQFF. The CDR3 DNA reads TGTGCCAGCAGTAGGGGAGGGGACTACAATGAGCAGTTCTTC.

The chain is built from TRBV4-2 and TRBJ2-1; tentatively, D is TRBD1 (6 bases). The germline V gene encodes CDR1 LGHNA and CDR2 YNFKEQ. V lost 3 bases and J 4 bases, leaving 13 bases between the germline ends. The CDR3 spans 15 residues. This chain's CDR3 is CASSQTDRNYNEQFF. CDR3 DNA sequence: TGTGCCAGCAGCCAGACCGACAGGAATTACAATGAGCAGTTCTTC.

The chain couples TRBV7-8 to TRBJ1-4; 9 bases line up with TRBD1. With V trimmed by 5 bases and J by 3 bases, 4 bases remained unmatched. Germline V CDR1 and CDR2: SGHVS, FQNEAQ. This CDR3 is 15 amino acids long. The CDR3 bases are TGTGCCAGCAGCCCCCGGACAGGGGCTAATGAAAAACTGTTTTTT. This translates into CASSPRTGANEKLFF.

The sample holds one count of this clone. V and J are TRBV2 and TRBJ2-1, with 10 bases fitting TRBD2. Germline V lookup: CDR1 SNHLY, CDR2 FYNNEI. V shed 7 bases, J shed 13 bases, and the junction held 7 bases outside the gene matches. The CDR3 runs 12 residues. CDR3 coding DNA: TGTGCCAGCACCTATCTAGCGGGAGTTCAGTTCTTC. It is translated as CASTYLAGVQFF.

The rearrangement links TRBV10-2 to TRBJ2-3; 7 nucleotides match TRBD1. This CDR3 comprises 14 residues. Germline lookup yields CDR1 WSHSY and CDR2 SAAADI. V gave up 7 bases and J gave up 4 bases; unmatched junction bases: 8. CDR3 sequence (DNA): TGCGCCAGCACCCCGACAGGGTCCGCAGATACGCAGTATTTT. Translated, it gives CASTPTGSADTQYF.

The chain joins TRBV19 to TRBJ2-7, with 13 bases aligning to TRBD2. Germline CDR1 LNHDA, CDR2 SQIVND (reference sequence). V shed 5 bases and J 3 bases; nucleotides not matched to a gene: 4. CDR3 size: 15 residues. This CDR3 is CASSSRTSGSYEQYF. The CDR3 bases are TGTGCCAGTAGTTCGCGGACTAGCGGGAGCTACGAGCAGTACTTC.

This sequence joins TRBV6-5 and TRBJ2-5; D might be TRBD1 (6 bases). V lost 8 bases and J 2 bases, leaving 6 bases between the germline ends. CDR1 is MNHEY and CDR2 is SVGAGI in the germline V gene. The CDR3 runs to 11 residues. The CDR3 region has the DNA TGTGCCAGCGGGACACAAGAGACCCAGTACTTC. Translated: CASGTQETQYF.

This rearrangement joins TRBV2 to TRBJ2-3; 8 bases match TRBD2. From germline, CDR1 is SNHLY and CDR2 FYNNEI. This CDR3 is 14 amino acids long. V was clipped by 5 bases and J by 6 bases; unmatched bases: 7. The CDR3 DNA reads TGTGCCAGCAGTTCGGGAGGGCGTGGGGATACGCAGTATTTT. It is translated as CASSSGGRGDTQYF.

The rearrangement links TRBV4-2 to TRBJ2-3; TRBD2 agrees at 10 bases. This CDR3 is 17 amino acids long. J lost 5 bases, V lost 4 bases, and 12 bases had no gene match. Germline loops: CDR1 LGHNA, CDR2 YNFKEQ. CDR3 residues: CASSRPGGASGGDTQYF. CDR3 bases: TGTGCCAGCAGCCGCCCCGGCGGGGCTAGCGGGGGAGATACGCAGTATTTT.

The CDR3 loop is CASSIGSPAGTEAFF. The CDR3 DNA reads as TGTGCCAGTAGTATAGGGTCCCCCGCCGGGACTGAAGCTTTCTTT. The chain combines TRBV19 with TRBJ1-1; D is uncertain. V was trimmed by 1 base and J by 5 bases, leaving 14 bases between them. This CDR3 is built from 15 residues. Germline V gives CDR1 LNHDA, CDR2 SQIVND (reference sequence).

This clone occurred once. The rearrangement links TRBV18 to TRBJ1-1, with 8 bases matching TRBD1. V lost 2 bases to trimming and J lost 7 bases; unmatched junction nucleotides: 9. Germline V CDR1 and CDR2: KGHSH, LQKENI. This CDR3 is 15 amino acids long. As DNA, the CDR3 is TGTGCCAGCTCACCAATGATACAGGGGGAAAGTGAAGCTTTCTTT. Amino acid sequence: CASSPMIQGESEAFF.

This chain links TRBV27 with TRBJ1-4; D unclear. Germline CDR1 reads MNHEY; CDR2 reads SMNVEV (reference sequence). V was pared by 5 bases and J by 3 bases, with 13 bases between. This CDR3 is built from 15 residues. The CDR3, as DNA: TGTGCCAGCAGTGGCCCAAGAGGTGCTAATGAAAAACTGTTTTTT. It translates to CASSGPRGANEKLFF.

This sequence joins TRBV5-8 and TRBJ2-7, with a tentative D call TRBD2 (6 bases). V shed 4 bases and J shed 0 bases, with 17 bases lying between them. This CDR3 spans 16 amino acids. Germline V lookup: CDR1 SGHTS, CDR2 YDEGEE. The CDR3 sequence: CASSHLAIAASYEQYF. CDR3 DNA sequence: TGTGCCAGCAGCCACCTCGCGATAGCGGCCTCCTACGAGCAGTACTTC.

The chain has TRBV12-2 and TRBJ2-2; whether TRBD1, the table's D call, matches the DNA was not checked. TRBV12-2 is a pseudogene. This CDR3 has 16 amino acids. Here the CDR3 DNA reads TGTGCAAGTCGCCGTCGGTGGGGGCTAAACACCGGGGAGCTGTTTTTT. Residues: CASRRRWGLNTGELFF.

The V call is TRBV7-8, the J call TRBJ2-1, with 10 bases lining up with TRBD2. Looked up from germline, CDR1 is SGHVS and CDR2 is FQNEAQ. J lost 5 bases, V lost 5 bases, and 6 bases had no gene match. This CDR3 spans 15 amino acids. CDR3 nucleotides: TGTGCCAGCAGCCTGAGCGGGAGGGCTAACAATGAGCAGTTCTTC. Translating gives CASSLSGRANNEQFF.

Regarding this clone: An end of the junction does not agree with germline; a read error may underlie this. This sequence joins TRBV7-9 and TRBJ2-7; TRBD1 matches 12 bases. CDR1 is SEHNR, CDR2 FQNEAQ, per germline (reference sequence). The CDR3 sequence is 14 residues long. DNA of the CDR3: TGTTCCAGCAGCACGGGACAGGGGGCTTACGAGCAGTACTTC. It encodes CSSSTGQGAYEQYF.

CDR3 region: CASSYGLAGDYEQYF. In nucleotides, the CDR3 is TGTGCCAGCAGTTACGGACTAGCCGGGGACTACGAGCAGTACTTC. V is TRBV6-6 and J is TRBJ2-7, with 8 bases that match TRBD2. The CDR3 is 15 amino acids. Per the germline V gene, CDR1 is MNHNY and CDR2 is SVGAGI (reference sequence). Trimming cost V 2 bases and J 3 bases; bases outside gene matches: 6.

The chain is built from TRBV19 and TRBJ2-7, with TRBD1 as a possible D gene (7 bases). This CDR3 comprises 15 residues. The germline gives CDR1 LNHDA, CDR2 SQIVND (reference sequence). V lost 1 base and J lost 0, with 10 bases in between. DNA of the CDR3: TGTGCCAGTAGTATAGCCAGGGGGGACTCCTACGAGCAGTACTTC. The encoded protein is CASSIARGDSYEQYF. Filled out from reference TRBV19 and TRBJ2-7, the complete variable domain reads DGGITQSPKYLFRKEGQNVTLSCEQNLNHDAMYWYRQDPGQGLRLIYYSQIVNDFQKGDIAEGYSVSREKKESFPLTVTSAQKNPTAFYLCASSIARGDSYEQYFGPGTRLTVT.

The genes are TRBV7-9 and TRBJ2-1, with 7 bases fitting TRBD2. J was trimmed by 4 bases and V by 6 bases; bases with no gene match: 9. This CDR3 has 15 amino acids. The germline CDR1 and CDR2 sequences are SEHNR and FQNEAQ (reference sequence). CDR3 amino acids: CASSPWGGGYNEQFF. DNA of the CDR3: TGTGCCAGCAGTCCCTGGGGGGGTGGTTACAATGAGCAGTTCTTC.

The chain combines TRBV5-4 with TRBJ2-6, with D possibly matching TRBD1 (6 bases). The CDR3 sequence is 16 residues long. The ends were cut back, 0 bases at V and 9 bases at J, with 16 bases in the middle. Per germline, CDR1 SGHNT and CDR2 YYREEE (reference sequence). The DNA of the CDR3 is TGTGCCAGCAGCTTGGGTGACCTAGGGGGAGTCAACGTCCTGACTTTC. This translates into CASSLGDLGGVNVLTF.